This paragraph reports one TCR beta chain. Antigen: not known. V lost 0 bases and J lost 1, with 4 bases in between. This CDR3 has 15 amino acids. CDR1 and CDR2 (germline): SGHTA, FQGNSA. Sequencing used immunoSEQ multiplex PCR; TCRdb keeps in-frame clones, though not all of them. The sample includes over 130,000 clones. The source of the sample is a study of T cell responses to AZD1222 COVID-19 vaccine. General study findings and limits: Repertoire sampling happened only post peak T cell response. Seropositivity was recorded at baseline in only a handful of AZD1222 recipients.

Sequenced input: peripheral blood. The sequence was obtained from an adult in good health. This chain links TRBV7-2 with TRBJ2-6; D is ambiguous. The CDR3 DNA reads TGTGCCAGCAGCTTAGCGCTATCTGGGGCCAACGTCCTGACTTTC. Amino acid sequence: CASSLALSGANVLTF.